The present T cell receptor beta chain was sequenced within a study of tumor-infiltrating lymphocytes in primary liver carcinoma. The study's findings and limits: Tumor tissue displayed a significantly greater top-250-clone fraction than blood (p = 0.039).

In regard to this clonotype: Its antigen is unknown. This likely comes from a read error, as the CDR3 has no conserved phenylalanine or tryptophan at its end.

Researchers generated TCR beta cDNA from about 0.5 ug of total RNA, relying on a constant-region primer. Three-round nested multiplex PCR performed with slightly modified ARM-PCR produced the TCR beta libraries. Rounds one and two of PCR, each of about 10 cycles, were primed with TRBV1-TRBV30 forward primers and a C-beta reverse primer. TCRdb analysed the multiplex PCR reads with MiXCR anew, one entry per CDR3 protein. The sample has 100,000 to 150,000 distinct CDR3 sequences, 55% to 75% seen once. RNA and DNA were co-extracted from approximately 20-30 mg of unsorted bulk tissue. Sampling was performed at five separate regions of each tumor. Germline-derived CDR1 and CDR2 are MDHEN and SYDVKM. The CDR3 totals 12 residues. Trimming shortened V by 7 bases and J by 7 bases, and 13 bases separated the two germline ends.

Sequenced material: liver tumor tissue from sampling region 1. The subset: tumor region T1, superior pole. The rearrangement links TRBV28 to TRBJ1-2; D unresolved. This TCR derives from an older woman with primary liver carcinoma and hepatitis B virus infection. The CDR3 DNA reads as TGTGCCAGCACCCCAGAGTGGGGTGGCTACACCTCC. Encoded protein: CASTPEWGGYTS.